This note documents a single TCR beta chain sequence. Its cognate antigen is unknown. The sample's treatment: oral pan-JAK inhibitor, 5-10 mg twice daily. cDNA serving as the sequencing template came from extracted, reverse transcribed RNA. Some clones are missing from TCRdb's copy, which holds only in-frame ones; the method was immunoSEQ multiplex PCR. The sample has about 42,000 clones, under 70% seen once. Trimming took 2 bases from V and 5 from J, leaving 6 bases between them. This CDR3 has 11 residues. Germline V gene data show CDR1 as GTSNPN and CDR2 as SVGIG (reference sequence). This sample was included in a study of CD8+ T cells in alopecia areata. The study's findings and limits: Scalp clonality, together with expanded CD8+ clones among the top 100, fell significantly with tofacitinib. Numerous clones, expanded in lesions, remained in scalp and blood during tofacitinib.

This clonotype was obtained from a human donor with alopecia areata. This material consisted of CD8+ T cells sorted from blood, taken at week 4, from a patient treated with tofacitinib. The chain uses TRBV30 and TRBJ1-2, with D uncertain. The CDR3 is CAWSQQYGYTF. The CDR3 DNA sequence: TGTGCCTGGAGTCAACAGTATGGCTACACCTTC.